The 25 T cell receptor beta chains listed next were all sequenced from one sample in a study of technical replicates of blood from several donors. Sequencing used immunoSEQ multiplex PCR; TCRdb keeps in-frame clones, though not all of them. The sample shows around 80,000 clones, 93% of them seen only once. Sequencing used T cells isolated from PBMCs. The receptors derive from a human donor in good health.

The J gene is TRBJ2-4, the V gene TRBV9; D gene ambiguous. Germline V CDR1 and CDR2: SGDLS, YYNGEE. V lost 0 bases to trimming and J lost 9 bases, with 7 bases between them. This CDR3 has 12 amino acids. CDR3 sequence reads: CASSVAGGIQYF. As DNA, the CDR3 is TGTGCCAGCAGCGTAGCGGGTGGCATTCAGTACTTC.

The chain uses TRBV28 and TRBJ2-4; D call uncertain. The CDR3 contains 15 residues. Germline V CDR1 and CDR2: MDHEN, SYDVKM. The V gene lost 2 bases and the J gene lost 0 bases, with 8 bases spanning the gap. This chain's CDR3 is CASSLAVLAKNIQYF. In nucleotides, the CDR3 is TGTGCCAGCAGTTTAGCGGTTTTAGCCAAAAACATTCAGTACTTC. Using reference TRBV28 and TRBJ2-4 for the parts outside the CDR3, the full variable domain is DVKVTQSSRYLVKRTGEKVFLECVQDMDHENMFWYRQDPGLGLRLIYFSYDVKMKEKGDIPEGYSVSREKKERFSLILESASTNQTSMYLCASSLAVLAKNIQYFGAGTRLSVL.

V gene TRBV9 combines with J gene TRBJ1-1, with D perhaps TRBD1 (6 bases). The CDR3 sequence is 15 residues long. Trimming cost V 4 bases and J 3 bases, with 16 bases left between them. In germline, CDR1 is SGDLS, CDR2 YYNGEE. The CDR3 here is CASSPGGAGDTEAFF. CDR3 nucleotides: TGTGCCAGCAGCCCCGGGGGCGCGGGGGACACTGAAGCTTTCTTT.

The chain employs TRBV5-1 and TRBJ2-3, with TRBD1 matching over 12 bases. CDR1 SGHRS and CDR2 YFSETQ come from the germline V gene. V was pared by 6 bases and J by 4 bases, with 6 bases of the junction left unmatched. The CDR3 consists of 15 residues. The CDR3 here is CASTARDRGPDTQYF. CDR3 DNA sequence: TGCGCCAGCACCGCCCGGGACAGGGGGCCAGATACGCAGTATTTT. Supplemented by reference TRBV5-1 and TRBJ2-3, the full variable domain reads KAGVTQTPRYLIKTRGQQVTLSCSPISGHRSVSWYQQTPGQGLQFLFEYFSETQRNKGNFPGRFSGRQFSNSRSEMNVSTLELGDSALYLCASTARDRGPDTQYFGPGTRLTVL.

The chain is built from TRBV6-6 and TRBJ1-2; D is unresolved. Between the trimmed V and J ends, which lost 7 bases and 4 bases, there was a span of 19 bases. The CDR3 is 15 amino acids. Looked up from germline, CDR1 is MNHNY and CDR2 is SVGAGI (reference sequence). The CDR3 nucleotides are TGTGCCAGCAATCACCTCGCGGGCTGGTTCTATGGCTACACCTTC. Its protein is CASNHLAGWFYGYTF.

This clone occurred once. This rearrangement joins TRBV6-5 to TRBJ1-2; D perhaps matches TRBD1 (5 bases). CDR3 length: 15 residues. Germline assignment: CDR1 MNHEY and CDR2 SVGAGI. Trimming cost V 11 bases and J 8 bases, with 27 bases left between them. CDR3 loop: CASWRSPGAREGYTF. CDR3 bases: TGTGCCTCCTGGCGATCCCCCGGGGCCCGGGAGGGCTACACCTTC.

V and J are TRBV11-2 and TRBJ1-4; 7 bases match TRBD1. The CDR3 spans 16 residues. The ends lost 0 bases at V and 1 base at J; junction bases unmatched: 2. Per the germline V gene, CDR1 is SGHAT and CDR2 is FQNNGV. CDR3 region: CASSLDNRGTNEKLFF. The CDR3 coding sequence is TGTGCCAGCAGCTTAGACAACAGGGGAACTAATGAAAAACTGTTTTTT.

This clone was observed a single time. The CDR3 here is CASSSQTGSTDTQYF. CDR3 nucleotide sequence: TGTGCCAGCAGTTCCCAGACAGGGAGCACAGATACGCAGTATTTT. The chain employs TRBV2 and TRBJ2-3, with TRBD1 matching over 7 bases. CDR1 is SNHLY, CDR2 FYNNEI, per germline. This CDR3 has 15 residues. J lost 0 bases, V lost 5 bases, and 5 bases had no gene match.

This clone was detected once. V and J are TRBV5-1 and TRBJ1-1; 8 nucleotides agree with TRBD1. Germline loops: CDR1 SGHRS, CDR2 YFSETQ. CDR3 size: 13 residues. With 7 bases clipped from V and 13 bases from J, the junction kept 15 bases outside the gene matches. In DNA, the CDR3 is TGCGCCAGCGGCTACGGACATGGACAGGGAAATTTCTTT. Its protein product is CASGYGHGQGNFF. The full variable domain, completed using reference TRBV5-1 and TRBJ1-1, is KAGVTQTPRYLIKTRGQQVTLSCSPISGHRSVSWYQQTPGQGLQFLFEYFSETQRNKGNFPGRFSGRQFSNSRSEMNVSTLELGDSALYLCASGYGHGQGNFFGQGTRLTVV.

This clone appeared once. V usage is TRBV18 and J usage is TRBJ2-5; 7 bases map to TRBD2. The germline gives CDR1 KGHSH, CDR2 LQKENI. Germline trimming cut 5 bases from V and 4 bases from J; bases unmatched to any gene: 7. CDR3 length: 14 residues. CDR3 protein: CASSDYGEGETQYF. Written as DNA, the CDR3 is TGTGCCAGCTCAGACTATGGGGAGGGAGAGACCCAGTACTTC.

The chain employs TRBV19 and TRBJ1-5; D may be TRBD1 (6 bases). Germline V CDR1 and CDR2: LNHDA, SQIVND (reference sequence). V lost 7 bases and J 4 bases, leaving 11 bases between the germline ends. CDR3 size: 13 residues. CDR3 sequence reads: CASTWDINQPQHF. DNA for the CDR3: TGTGCCAGTACCTGGGACATAAATCAGCCCCAGCATTTT.

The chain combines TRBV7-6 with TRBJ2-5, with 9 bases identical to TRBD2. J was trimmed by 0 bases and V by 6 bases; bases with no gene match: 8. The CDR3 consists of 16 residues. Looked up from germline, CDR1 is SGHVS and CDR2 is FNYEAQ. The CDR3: CASSLSGGPYQETQYF. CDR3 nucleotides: TGTGCCAGCAGTTTGAGCGGGGGGCCGTACCAAGAGACCCAGTACTTC.

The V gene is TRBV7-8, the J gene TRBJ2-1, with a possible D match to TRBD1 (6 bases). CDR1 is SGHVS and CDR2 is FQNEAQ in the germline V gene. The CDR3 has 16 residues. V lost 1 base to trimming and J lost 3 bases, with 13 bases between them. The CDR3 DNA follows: TGTGCCAGCAGCTTAGGGCTACAGGGTTACTACAATGAGCAGTTCTTC. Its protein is CASSLGLQGYYNEQFF.

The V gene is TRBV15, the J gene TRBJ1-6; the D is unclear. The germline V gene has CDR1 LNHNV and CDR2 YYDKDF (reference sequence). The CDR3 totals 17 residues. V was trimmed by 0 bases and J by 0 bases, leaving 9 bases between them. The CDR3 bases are TGTGCCACCAGCAGAGAATTCGGGAGCTCCTATAATTCACCCCTCCACTTT. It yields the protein CATSREFGSSYNSPLHF.

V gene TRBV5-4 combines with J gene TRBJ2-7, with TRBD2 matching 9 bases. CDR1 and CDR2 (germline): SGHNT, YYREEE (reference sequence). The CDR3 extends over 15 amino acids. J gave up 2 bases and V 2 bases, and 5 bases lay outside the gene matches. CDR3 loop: CASSLAGGNPYEQYF. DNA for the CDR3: TGTGCCAGCAGCTTAGCGGGAGGAAATCCCTACGAGCAGTACTTC.

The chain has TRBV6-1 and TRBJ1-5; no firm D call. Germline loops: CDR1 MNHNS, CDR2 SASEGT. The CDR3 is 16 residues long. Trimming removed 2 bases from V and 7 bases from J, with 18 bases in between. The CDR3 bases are TGTGCCAGCAGTGAAAGGTTCGGGGAATCCAGGCAGCCCCAGCATTTT. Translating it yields CASSERFGESRQPQHF.

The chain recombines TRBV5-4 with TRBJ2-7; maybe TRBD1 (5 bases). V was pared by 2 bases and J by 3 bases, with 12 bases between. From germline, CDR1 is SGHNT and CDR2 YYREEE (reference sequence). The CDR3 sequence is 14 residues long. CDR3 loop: CASSFPGINYEQYF. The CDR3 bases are TGTGCCAGCAGCTTTCCAGGGATCAACTACGAGCAGTACTTC.

DNA for the CDR3: TGTGCCAGCAGCCGACAGGGTAGCGGCAATCAGCCCCAGCATTTT. Its translation is CASSRQGSGNQPQHF. The V call is TRBV6-5, the J call TRBJ1-5; 7 bases map to TRBD1. The CDR3 runs to 15 residues. Losses at the gene ends were 6 bases for V and 2 bases for J; bases not matched to a gene: 7. Per germline, CDR1 MNHEY and CDR2 SVGAGI.

CDR3 sequence: CASSFDRGINYGYTF. CDR3 DNA sequence: TGTGCCAGCAGCTTCGACAGGGGGATAAACTATGGCTACACCTTC. The chain employs TRBV5-6 and TRBJ1-2; 9 bases fit TRBD1. Trimming took 2 bases from V and 2 from J; bases not matched to a gene: 4. This CDR3 is built from 15 residues. Germline V CDR1 and CDR2: SGHDT, YYEEEE. Complete variable domain (other parts from reference TRBV5-6 and TRBJ1-2): DAGVTQSPTHLIKTRGQQVTLRCSPKSGHDTVSWYQQALGQGPQFIFQYYEEEERQRGNFPDRFSGHQFPNYSSELNVNALLLGDSALYLCASSFDRGINYGYTFGSGTRLTVV.

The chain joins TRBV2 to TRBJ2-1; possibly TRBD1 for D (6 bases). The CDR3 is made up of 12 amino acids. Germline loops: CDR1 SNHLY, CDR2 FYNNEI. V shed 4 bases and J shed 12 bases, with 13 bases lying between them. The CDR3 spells CASSVQGSGQFF. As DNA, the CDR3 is TGTGCCAGCAGTGTACAGGGAAGCGGGCAGTTCTTC.

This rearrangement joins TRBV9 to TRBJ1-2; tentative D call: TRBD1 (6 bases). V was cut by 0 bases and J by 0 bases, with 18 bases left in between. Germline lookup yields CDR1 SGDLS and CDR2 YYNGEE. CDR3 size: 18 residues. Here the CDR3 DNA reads TGTGCCAGCAGCGTAGGGGGGGGGCTCATTTCGTCTAACTATGGCTACACCTTC. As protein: CASSVGGGLISSNYGYTF.

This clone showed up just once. CDR3 bases: TGTGCCAGCGGGACGGGACAGCTTATGAACACTGAAGCTTTCTTT. Residues: CASGTGQLMNTEAFF. The chain joins TRBV28 to TRBJ1-1; 7 positions agree with TRBD1. Losses at the gene ends were 8 bases for V and 0 bases for J; bases not matched to a gene: 9. CDR1 and CDR2 (germline): MDHEN, SYDVKM. The CDR3 consists of 15 residues.

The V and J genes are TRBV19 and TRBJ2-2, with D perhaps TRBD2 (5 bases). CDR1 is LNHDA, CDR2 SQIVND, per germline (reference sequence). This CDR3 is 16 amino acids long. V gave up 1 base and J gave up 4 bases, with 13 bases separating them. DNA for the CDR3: TGTGCCAGTAGTATAGTCTCCGAAGGGAGCACCGGGGAGCTGTTTTTT. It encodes CASSIVSEGSTGELFF.

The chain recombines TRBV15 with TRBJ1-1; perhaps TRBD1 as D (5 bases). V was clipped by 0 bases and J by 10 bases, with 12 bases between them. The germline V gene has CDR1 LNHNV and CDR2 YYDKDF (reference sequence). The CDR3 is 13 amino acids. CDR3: CATSRDLGAGAFF. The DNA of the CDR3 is TGTGCCACCAGCAGAGATCTAGGGGCCGGAGCTTTCTTT.

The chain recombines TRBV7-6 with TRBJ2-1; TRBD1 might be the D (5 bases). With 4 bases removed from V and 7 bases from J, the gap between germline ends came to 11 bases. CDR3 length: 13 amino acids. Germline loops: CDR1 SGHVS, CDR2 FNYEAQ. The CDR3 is CASSYPGQNEQFF. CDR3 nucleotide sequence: TGTGCCAGCAGCTACCCAGGGCAGAATGAGCAGTTCTTC.